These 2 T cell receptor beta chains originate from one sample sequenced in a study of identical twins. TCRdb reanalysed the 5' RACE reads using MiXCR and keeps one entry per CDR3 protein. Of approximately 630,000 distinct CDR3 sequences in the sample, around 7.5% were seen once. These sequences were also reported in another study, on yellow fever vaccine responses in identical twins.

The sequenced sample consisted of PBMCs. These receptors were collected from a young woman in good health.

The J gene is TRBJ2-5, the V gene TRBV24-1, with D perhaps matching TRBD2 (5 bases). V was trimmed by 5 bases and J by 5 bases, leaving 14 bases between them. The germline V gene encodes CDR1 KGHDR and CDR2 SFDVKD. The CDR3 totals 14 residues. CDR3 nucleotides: TGTGCCACCAGTGCCCCACTAGAATCGGAGACCCAGTACTTC. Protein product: CATSAPLESETQYF.

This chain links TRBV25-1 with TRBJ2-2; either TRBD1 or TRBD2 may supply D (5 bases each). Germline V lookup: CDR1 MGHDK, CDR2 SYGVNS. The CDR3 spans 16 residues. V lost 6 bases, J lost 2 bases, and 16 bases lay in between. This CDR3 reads CASSLRGAVNTGELFF. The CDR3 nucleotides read TGTGCCAGCAGCCTTCGAGGGGCGGTAAACACCGGGGAGCTGTTTTTT.